Sequencing of this T cell receptor (beta chain) was carried out in a study of cytomegalovirus exposure and HLA in healthy donors (dated by TCRdb to between 2016 and 2019). Notes on the research overall: In an earlier analysis of approximately 500 of the donors, about 270 Gb of sequence data and 100 million or so unique TCR beta sequences from 180 million or so T cells were reported. An early release covering roughly 600 HLA-typed donors comprised about 320 gigabases of sequencing data and 85 million to 100 million unique TCR sequences. The genetic ancestry cluster associated with self-reported Caucasian donors included 81% of the roughly 410 genotyped donors. The aim of the study was to test whether cataloging public T cell receptors could identify signatures of past pathogen exposure. The T cell repertoires of under 750 subjects were profiled by immunosequencing and related to cytomegalovirus serostatus. In addition to the first cohort of hundreds of subjects, a separate validation cohort of approximately 120 different subjects was used. High-throughput TCR immunosequencing, statistical association of individual TCRs with disease status, and machine learning were combined to predict cytomegalovirus infection status. In a later analysis, previously published TCR beta repertoires from more than 500 donors were re-analyzed and high-resolution HLA genotyping was added so that TCR occurrence patterns could be studied. Rather than using new phenotypic data, the later analysis identified candidate immune exposures from TCR beta sequences and from how often those sequences occurred across donors. In an earlier analysis of a few hundred of the donors, high-throughput TCR beta sequencing was used to judge whether each TCR beta V gene segment behaved as functional or pseudogenic. Donor age, sex, ethnicity and CMV serostatus were compiled together with the repertoire data. In a later genetic analysis, genome-wide SNP genotypes for about 65% of the 666 donors were used, and that subset was treated as a discovery cohort. Every repertoire in the discovery cohort had been generated on one and the same sequencing platform. Both class I and class II loci were covered by HLA typing, at four-digit resolution. Typing coverage differed by locus: A, B, C, DRB1 and DQB1 were typed in roughly 620-640 donors, DQA1 in approximately 520, DPA1 in 600 to 610, and DPB1 in roughly 470. Roughly 5 DR-DQ haplotypes were handled as single units for association and clustering, since linkage in the cohort was strong. On average, around 230,000 unique TCR beta nucleotide sequences were sequenced per donor among a few hundred genotyped donors of the cohort, with around 19% of those sequences being non-productive.

V has 5 bases trimmed and J has 5 bases trimmed; junction bases matching no gene number 5. From the cysteine up to the phenylalanine, the CDR3 has a length of 13 residues. The read is trimmed to its CDR3 DNA, 39 bases read in frame from base 1. Taken from the germline V gene, the CDR1 and CDR2 loops are SGHTA and FQGTGA. This clone was seen a handful of times. This clone's antigen is unknown. There are no base qualities to consult, and no much larger clone falls within one base. Library method: the immunoSEQ multiplex PCR assay. A mixture of 60 forward primers for TCR Vbeta segments and 13 reverse primers for TCR Jbeta segments was used in the multiplex PCR. A multiplex PCR assay on genomic DNA amplified the CDR3 region of rearranged TCR beta genes. The Illumina HiSeq System was used to sequence the amplified TCR beta libraries as 87-base-pair reads. As for the original processing: Across the 500 to 750 repertoires, a later analysis counted tens of millions of unique TCR beta chains, 9.5 million to 12 million of which were shared by at least two donors. To remove PCR and sequencing errors, raw reads were error-corrected and collapsed into unique sequences using a nearest-neighbor algorithm that merged closely related sequences. V, D and J gene segments were assigned by aligning CDR3 sequences to IMGT reference sequences. For a sequence to be retained, a match of at least six nucleotides to both a V gene segment and a J gene segment was required. A rearrangement counted as productive if the CDR3 had no stop codons and remained in frame with V and J, and every other rearrangement counted as non-productive. CDR3 was defined according to IMGT convention as the region running from the second conserved V-encoded cysteine to the conserved J-encoded phenylalanine. The earlier analysis of a few hundred of the donors excluded any sequence lacking an unambiguous match to a single V gene segment. An earlier analysis of approximately 590 of the donors called V segments functional above 56.7% productive rearrangements and segregating when the between-donor standard deviation exceeded 5%. To diagnose cytomegalovirus status from the catalog of TCR beta chain sequences, a statistical classification framework was built. In a later analysis, V and J genes were assigned by comparing TCR nucleotide sequences against IMGT/GENE-DB human TR gene sequences. A later analysis assigned CDR3 sequences and most-parsimonious VDJ recombination scenarios with the TCRdist pipeline. In a later analysis, each TCR beta chain was defined by its CDR3 amino acid sequence together with its V-gene family, and reads lacking a unique V-gene family were excluded. As a way to deal with suspected cross-contamination and a sequencing artifact, a later analysis dropped 450 to 700 nucleotide sequences that were highly shared and had low generation probability. A later analysis calculated a clonal expansion index for each public chain from normalized within-repertoire ranks of inferred template counts. In a later analysis, generation probabilities were computed using a VDJ recombination model fitted to out-of-frame rearrangements, and the results were checked against IGoR. A later analysis scored TCR-TCR, TCR-HLA and TCR-CMV co-occurrence with hypergeometric tests, applying a repertoire-size bias correction to TCR pairs. A later analysis estimated false discovery rates by permuting HLA or CMV assignments 20 times. In a later analysis, co-occurring TCRs were grouped using DBSCAN, with TCRdist sequence similarity added in when clustering inside HLA-allele-positive subsets. For co-occurrence clustering, repertoires with fewer than 30,000 or more than 120,000 public chains were excluded, along with four to six repertoires with anomalous nucleotide sharing. Entries here come from immuneACCESS through TCRdb and include only in-frame sequences with V and J called. Some clones fail to appear in such tables; in the studies checked, an unresolved V gene covers under half of the shortfall, and the cause of the remainder is unknown. The V and J calls and clone size come from that table; D and trimming were worked out from the DNA. Here the sample has some 130,000 clones; 70% to 80% occur a single time. The top ten clonotypes cover over 0.8% of the sample.

The cohort consisted of approximately 690 healthy bone marrow donors. Cohort members were all nominally healthy when sampled, although unrecorded immune exposures were likely present. The donor was CMV seronegative and was included in the group of a few hundred seronegative cohort members. A peripheral blood sample was provided by each donor, and peripheral blood mononuclear cells were used for TCR beta sequencing. Genomic DNA extraction from the blood cell samples was performed with the Qiagen DNeasy Blood Extraction Kit. On the study overall, not on this receptor specifically: According to a later analysis, most CMV-associated TCR beta chains appeared to be HLA-restricted, and the HLA associations seemed to be driven largely by CMV exposure. Assigning TCR associations to individual alleles was difficult when HLA alleles, especially DR and DQ, strongly co-occurred. The authors suggested that the approach could potentially be generalized to other disease states and immunological phenotypes. Because counts were too low, seventeen rarely observed V segments, including chromosome 9 orphons, were excluded from the earlier analysis of some 540 of the donors. In an earlier analysis of more than 450 of the donors, most TCR beta V segments were observed in productive rearrangements about 87% or about 30% of the time, broadly matching IMGT annotations. While some public TCRs were present in many individuals, most TCR sequences turned up only very rarely across donors. A further reported finding was that TCR beta sequences accurately predicted the HLA-A and HLA-B alleles for most subjects in the first cohort. A later analysis found that HLA-associated TCR beta chains were more clonally expanded and had lower generation probabilities than equally common non-associated chains. In a later analysis, about 16,000 TCR beta sequences were associated with specific HLA alleles at a false discovery rate of 0.05. A cluster of highly shared sequence variants was judged likely to be a technical artifact of the sequencing pipeline. Some IMGT-functional V segments, including TRBV6-2 and TRBV6-3, could not be told apart with the 87-base-pair reads, so those segments were excluded. Because some donors lacked HLA typing at each locus, the association tests relied only on the typed subset. V-gene and J-gene trimming of TCR beta chains was associated with a missense DCLRE1C variant in a later genetic analysis, and the association was replicated in an independent cohort. A later genetic analysis reported fewer N-insertions in productive TCRs among donors in an Asian-associated ancestry cluster than the roughly 720-donor mean. Correlated functional status among segregating V segments might reflect linkage disequilibrium, but an unknown experimental factor could not be ruled out. A later analysis reported that several top co-occurrence clusters appeared linked to parvovirus B19, influenza, CMV and Epstein-Barr virus. In vitro tests confirmed that a few of the cytomegalovirus-associated TCR beta chains recognize cytomegalovirus antigens. In this cohort, only TCR beta chains were sequenced, and detectable features were limited by the absence of alpha or paired-chain data. Roughly uniform sequencing depth across donors was assumed in presence/absence analyses, although this assumption may not hold. In both the original and validation cohorts, the classifier was reported to diagnose cytomegalovirus status with high specificity and sensitivity. In the study, 150 to 200 TCR beta chains were listed as associated with cytomegalovirus. In a later analysis, TCR association rates were found to vary across HLA loci, with the most associated TCRs seen for DRB1 alleles and the fewest for HLA-C alleles. The only immune exposure information available for the cohort was CMV serostatus.

This receptor chain uses TRBV7-3 and TRBJ1-1; TRBD1 agrees with 7 junctional bases. Sample: PBMCs. The sequence was collected from a woman between 55 and 75 years old in good health and CMV-seronegative. The DNA sequence reads TGTGCCAGCAGCGAGGGGGCGCGGACTGAAGCTTTCTTT. It translates to CASSEGARTEAFF.